This T cell receptor beta chain was sequenced for a study of blood T cell repertoires in COVID-19. This CDR3 spans 15 amino acids. Trimming took 4 bases from V and 4 from J, leaving 17 bases between them. The germline CDR1 and CDR2 sequences are MNHEY and SVGAGI. The data were produced by immunoSEQ multiplex PCR, yet TCRdb's version contains in-frame clones alone and is incomplete. This sample yields around 60,000 clones, of which around 89% are seen a single time; roughly 4% belongs to the top ten. The sequence was collected from a human donor in a cohort sampled during active COVID-19. Input material: peripheral blood. V usage is TRBV6-5 and J usage is TRBJ2-7, with TRBD1 as a possible D gene (5 bases). The CDR3 DNA is TGTGCCAGCAGTTCCAGGGTGGGCTTCTGGTACGAGCAGTACTTC. Translating gives CASSSRVGFWYEQYF.